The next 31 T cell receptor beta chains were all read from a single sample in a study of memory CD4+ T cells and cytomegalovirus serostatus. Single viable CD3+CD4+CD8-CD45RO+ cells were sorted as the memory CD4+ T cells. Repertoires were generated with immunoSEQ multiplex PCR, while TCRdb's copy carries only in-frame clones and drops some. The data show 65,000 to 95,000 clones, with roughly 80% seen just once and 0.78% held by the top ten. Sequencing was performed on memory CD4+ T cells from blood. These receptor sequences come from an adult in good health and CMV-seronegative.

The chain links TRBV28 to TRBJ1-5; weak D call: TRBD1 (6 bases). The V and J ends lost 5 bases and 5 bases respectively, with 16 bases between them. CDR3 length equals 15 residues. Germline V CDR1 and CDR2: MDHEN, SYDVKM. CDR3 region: CASSPPMGAHQPQHF. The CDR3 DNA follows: TGTGCCAGCAGTCCCCCCATGGGGGCGCATCAGCCCCAGCATTTT.

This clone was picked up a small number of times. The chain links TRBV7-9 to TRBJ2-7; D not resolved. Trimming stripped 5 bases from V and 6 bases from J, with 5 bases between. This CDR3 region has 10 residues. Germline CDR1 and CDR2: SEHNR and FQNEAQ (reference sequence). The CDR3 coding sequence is TGTGCCAGCAGCGGCCTCGAGCAGTACTTC. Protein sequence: CASSGLEQYF.

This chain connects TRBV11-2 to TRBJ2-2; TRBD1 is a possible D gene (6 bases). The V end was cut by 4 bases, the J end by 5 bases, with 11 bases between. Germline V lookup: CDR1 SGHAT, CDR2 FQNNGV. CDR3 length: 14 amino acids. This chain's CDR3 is CASSSSRGTGELFF. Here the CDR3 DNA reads TGTGCCAGCAGCTCATCTAGGGGGACCGGGGAGCTGTTTTTT. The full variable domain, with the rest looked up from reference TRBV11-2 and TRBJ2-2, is EAGVAQSPRYKIIEKRQSVAFWCNPISGHATLYWYQQILGQGPKLLIQFQNNGVVDDSQLPKDRFSAERLKGVDSTLKIQPAKLEDSAVYLCASSSSRGTGELFFGEGSRLTVL.

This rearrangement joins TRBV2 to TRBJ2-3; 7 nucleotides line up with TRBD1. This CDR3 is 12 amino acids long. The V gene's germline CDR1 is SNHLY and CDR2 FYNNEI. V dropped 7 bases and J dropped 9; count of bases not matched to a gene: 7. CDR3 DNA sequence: TGTGCCAGCACCACAGGGGATGTAACGCAGTATTTT. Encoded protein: CASTTGDVTQYF. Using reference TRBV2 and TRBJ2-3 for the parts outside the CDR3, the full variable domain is EPEVTQTPSHQVTQMGQEVILRCVPISNHLYFYWYRQILGQKVEFLVSFYNNEISEKSEIFDDQFSVERPDGSNFTLKIRSTKLEDSAMYFCASTTGDVTQYFGPGTRLTVL.

The CDR3 reads CASRGGAGHHTEAFF. The CDR3 region has the DNA TGTGCCAGCCGAGGGGGCGCGGGACACCACACTGAAGCTTTCTTT. This chain uses TRBV28 with TRBJ1-1; 7 nucleotides line up with TRBD1. The germline V gene has CDR1 MDHEN and CDR2 SYDVKM. Trimming at V came to 8 bases and at J to 3 bases, leaving 12 bases not matched to a gene. The CDR3 has 15 amino acids.

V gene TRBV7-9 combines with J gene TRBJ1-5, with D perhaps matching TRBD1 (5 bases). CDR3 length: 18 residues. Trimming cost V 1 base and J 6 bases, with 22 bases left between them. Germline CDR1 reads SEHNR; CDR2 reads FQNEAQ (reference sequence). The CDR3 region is CASSLVRIQWGFSQPQHF. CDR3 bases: TGTGCCAGCAGCTTAGTGAGGATACAGTGGGGGTTCAGTCAGCCCCAGCATTTT.

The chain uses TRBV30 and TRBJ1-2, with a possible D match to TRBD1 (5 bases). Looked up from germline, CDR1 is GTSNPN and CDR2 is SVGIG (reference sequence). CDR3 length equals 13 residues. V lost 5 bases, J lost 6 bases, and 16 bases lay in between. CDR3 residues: CAWAQGRGDGYTF. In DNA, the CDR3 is TGTGCCTGGGCCCAGGGTCGGGGAGATGGCTACACCTTC. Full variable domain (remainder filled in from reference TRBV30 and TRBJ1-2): SQTIHQWPATLVQPVGSPLSLECTVEGTSNPNLYWYRQAAGRGLQLLFYSVGIGQISSEVPQNLSASRPQDRQFILSSKKLLLSDSGFYLCAWAQGRGDGYTFGSGTRLTVV.

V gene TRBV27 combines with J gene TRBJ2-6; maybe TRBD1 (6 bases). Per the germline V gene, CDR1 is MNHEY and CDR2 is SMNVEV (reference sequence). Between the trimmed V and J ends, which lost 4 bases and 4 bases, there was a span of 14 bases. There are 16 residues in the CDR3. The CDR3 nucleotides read TGTGCCAGCAGTTCCGCAGGGGTTGGAGGGGCCAACGTCCTGACTTTC. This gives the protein CASSSAGVGGANVLTF.

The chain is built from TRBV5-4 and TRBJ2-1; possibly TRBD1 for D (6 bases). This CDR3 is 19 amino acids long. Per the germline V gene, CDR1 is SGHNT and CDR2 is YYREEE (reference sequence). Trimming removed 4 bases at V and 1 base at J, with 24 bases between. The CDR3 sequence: CASSPNPLQGGSSYNEQFF. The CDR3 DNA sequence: TGTGCCAGCAGCCCAAACCCATTACAGGGCGGGTCTTCCTACAATGAGCAGTTCTTC.

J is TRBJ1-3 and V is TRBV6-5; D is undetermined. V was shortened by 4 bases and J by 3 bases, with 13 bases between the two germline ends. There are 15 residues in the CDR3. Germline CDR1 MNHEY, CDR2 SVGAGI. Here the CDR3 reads CASSFGVTGGNTIYF. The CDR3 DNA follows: TGTGCCAGCAGTTTTGGGGTAACCGGTGGAAACACCATATATTTT.

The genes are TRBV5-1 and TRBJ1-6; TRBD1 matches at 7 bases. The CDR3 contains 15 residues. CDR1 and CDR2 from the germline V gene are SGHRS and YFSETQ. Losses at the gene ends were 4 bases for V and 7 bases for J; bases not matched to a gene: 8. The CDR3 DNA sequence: TGCGCCAGCAGCCCCGGACAGGCAGCAAATTCACCCCTCCACTTT. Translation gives CASSPGQAANSPLHF.

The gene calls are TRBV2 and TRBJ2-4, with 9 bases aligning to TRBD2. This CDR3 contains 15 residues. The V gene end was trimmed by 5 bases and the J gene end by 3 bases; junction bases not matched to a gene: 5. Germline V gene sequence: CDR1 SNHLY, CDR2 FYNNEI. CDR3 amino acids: CASSQLAGGKNIQYF. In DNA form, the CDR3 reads TGTGCCAGCAGTCAACTAGCGGGTGGCAAAAACATTCAGTACTTC.

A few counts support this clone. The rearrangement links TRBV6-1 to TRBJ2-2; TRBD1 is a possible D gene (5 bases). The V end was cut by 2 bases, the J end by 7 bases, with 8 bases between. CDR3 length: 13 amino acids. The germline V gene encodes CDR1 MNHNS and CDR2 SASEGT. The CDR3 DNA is TGTGCCAGCAGTGAACGACAGTACGGGGAGCTGTTTTTT. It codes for CASSERQYGELFF.

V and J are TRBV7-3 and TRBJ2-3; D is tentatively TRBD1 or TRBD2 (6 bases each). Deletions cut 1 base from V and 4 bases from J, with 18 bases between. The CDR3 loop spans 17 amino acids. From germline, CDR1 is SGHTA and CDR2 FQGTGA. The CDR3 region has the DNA TGTGCCAGCAGCTTAATGGGACGGGAGACAGGTTCAGATACGCAGTATTTT. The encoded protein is CASSLMGRETGSDTQYF.

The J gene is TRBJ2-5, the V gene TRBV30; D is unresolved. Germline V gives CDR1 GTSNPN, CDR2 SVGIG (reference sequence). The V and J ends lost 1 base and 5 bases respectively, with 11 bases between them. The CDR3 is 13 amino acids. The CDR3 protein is CAWSGLAGETQYF. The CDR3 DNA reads TGTGCCTGGAGTGGATTAGCTGGGGAGACCCAGTACTTC.

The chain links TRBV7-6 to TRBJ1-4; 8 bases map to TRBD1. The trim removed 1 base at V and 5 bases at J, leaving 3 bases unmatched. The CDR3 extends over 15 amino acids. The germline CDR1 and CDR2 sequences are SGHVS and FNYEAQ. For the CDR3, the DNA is TGTGCCAGCAGCTTAGGTGGACAGGGCAATGAAAAACTGTTTTTT. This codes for CASSLGGQGNEKLFF.

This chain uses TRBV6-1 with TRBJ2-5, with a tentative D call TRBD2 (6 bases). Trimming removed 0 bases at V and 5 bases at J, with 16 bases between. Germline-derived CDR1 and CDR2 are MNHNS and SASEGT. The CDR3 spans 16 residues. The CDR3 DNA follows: TGTGCCAGCAGTGAAGCCTTCGTGCGGGGCTATGAGACCCAGTACTTC. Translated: CASSEAFVRGYETQYF.

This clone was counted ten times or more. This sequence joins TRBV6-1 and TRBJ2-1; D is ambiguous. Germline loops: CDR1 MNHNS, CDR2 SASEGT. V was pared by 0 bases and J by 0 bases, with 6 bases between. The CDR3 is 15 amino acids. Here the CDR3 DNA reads TGTGCCAGCAGTGAAGCCGGCAGCTCCTACAATGAGCAGTTCTTC. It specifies CASSEAGSSYNEQFF.

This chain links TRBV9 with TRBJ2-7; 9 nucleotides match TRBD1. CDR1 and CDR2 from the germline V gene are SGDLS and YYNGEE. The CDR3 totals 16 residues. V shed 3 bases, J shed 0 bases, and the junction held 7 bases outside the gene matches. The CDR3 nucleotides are TGTGCCAGCAGCGACCCCCGGGACAGGGTCTCCTACGAGCAGTACTTC. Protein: CASSDPRDRVSYEQYF.

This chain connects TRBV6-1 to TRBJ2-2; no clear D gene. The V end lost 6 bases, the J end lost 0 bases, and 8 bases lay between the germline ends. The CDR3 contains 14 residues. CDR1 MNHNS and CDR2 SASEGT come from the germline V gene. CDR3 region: CASSPVANTGELFF. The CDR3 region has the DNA TGTGCCAGCAGCCCGGTGGCGAACACCGGGGAGCTGTTTTTT.

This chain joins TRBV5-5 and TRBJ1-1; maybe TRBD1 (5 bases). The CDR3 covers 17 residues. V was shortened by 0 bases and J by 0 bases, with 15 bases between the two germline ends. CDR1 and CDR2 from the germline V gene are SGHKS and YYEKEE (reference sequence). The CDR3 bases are TGTGCCAGCAGCTTGGGAGCGGGGCGCGTGTTGAACACTGAAGCTTTCTTT. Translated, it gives CASSLGAGRVLNTEAFF.

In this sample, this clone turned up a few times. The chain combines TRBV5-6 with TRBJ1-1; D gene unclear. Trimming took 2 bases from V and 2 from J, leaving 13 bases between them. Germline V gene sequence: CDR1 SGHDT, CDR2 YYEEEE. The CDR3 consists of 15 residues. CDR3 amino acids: CASSFGPRFNTEAFF. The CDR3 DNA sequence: TGTGCCAGCAGCTTCGGACCCCGATTCAACACTGAAGCTTTCTTT.

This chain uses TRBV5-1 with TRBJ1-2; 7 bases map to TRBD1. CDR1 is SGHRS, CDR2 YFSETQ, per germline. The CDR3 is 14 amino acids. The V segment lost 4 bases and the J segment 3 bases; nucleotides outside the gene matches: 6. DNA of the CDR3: TGCGCCAGCAGCCCGACAGGGATGGACTATGGCTACACCTTC. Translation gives CASSPTGMDYGYTF.

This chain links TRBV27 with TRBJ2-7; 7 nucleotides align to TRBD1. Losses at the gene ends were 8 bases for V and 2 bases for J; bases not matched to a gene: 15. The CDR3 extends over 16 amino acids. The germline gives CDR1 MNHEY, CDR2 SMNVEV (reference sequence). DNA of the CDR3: TGTGCCAGCCACCCTAGTGCCGGGACAGTTACCTACGAGCAGTACTTC. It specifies CASHPSAGTVTYEQYF.

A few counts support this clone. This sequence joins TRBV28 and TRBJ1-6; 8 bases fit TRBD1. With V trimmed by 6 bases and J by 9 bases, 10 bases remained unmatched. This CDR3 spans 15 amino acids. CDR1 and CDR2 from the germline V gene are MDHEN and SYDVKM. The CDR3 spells CASRPIGQGGSPLHF. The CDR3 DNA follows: TGTGCCAGCAGACCCATCGGACAGGGCGGTTCACCCCTCCACTTT.

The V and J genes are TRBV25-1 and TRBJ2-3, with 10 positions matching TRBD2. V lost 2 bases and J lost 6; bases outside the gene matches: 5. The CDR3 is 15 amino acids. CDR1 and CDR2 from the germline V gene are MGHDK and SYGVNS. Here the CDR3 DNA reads TGTGCCAGCAGTGAAAGCGGGGGGGCCACGGATACGCAGTATTTT. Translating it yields CASSESGGATDTQYF.

DNA for the CDR3: TGTGCCAGCAGTCAGGGGGGGGCAGGCCGAAACACCATATATTTT. This sequence encodes CASSQGGAGRNTIYF. The genes are TRBV7-2 and TRBJ1-3, with TRBD1 matching over 7 bases. The CDR3 is 15 amino acids. Trimming cost V 6 bases and J 5 bases; bases outside gene matches: 10. The germline gives CDR1 SGHTA, CDR2 FQGNSA.

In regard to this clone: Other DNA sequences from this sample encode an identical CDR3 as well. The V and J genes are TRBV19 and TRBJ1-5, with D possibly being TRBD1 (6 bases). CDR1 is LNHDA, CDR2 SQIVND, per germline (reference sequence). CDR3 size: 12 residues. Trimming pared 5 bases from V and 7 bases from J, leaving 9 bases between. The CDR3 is CASSWTDQPQHF. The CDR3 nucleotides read TGTGCCAGTAGTTGGACAGACCAGCCCCAGCATTTT.

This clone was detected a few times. This CDR3 reads CASSLENRGDTEAFF. In nucleotides, the CDR3 is TGTGCCAGCAGCTTAGAGAACAGGGGGGACACTGAAGCTTTCTTT. The chain recombines TRBV7-9 with TRBJ1-1; 8 nucleotides align to TRBD1. Germline CDR1 reads SEHNR; CDR2 reads FQNEAQ (reference sequence). J lost 3 bases, V lost 1 base, and 4 bases had no gene match. The CDR3 contains 15 residues.

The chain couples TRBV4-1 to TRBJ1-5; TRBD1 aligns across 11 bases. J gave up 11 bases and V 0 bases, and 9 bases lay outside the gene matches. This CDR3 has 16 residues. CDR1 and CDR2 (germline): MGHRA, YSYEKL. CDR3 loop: CASSQDEGQGVTAQHF. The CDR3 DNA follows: TGCGCCAGCAGCCAAGATGAGGGACAGGGGGTAACGGCCCAGCATTTT.

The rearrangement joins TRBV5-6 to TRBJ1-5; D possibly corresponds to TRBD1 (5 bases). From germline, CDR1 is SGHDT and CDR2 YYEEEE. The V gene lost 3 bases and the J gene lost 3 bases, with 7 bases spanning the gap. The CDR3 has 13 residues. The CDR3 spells CASSWGINQPQHF. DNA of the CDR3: TGTGCCAGCAGCTGGGGGATCAATCAGCCCCAGCATTTT.